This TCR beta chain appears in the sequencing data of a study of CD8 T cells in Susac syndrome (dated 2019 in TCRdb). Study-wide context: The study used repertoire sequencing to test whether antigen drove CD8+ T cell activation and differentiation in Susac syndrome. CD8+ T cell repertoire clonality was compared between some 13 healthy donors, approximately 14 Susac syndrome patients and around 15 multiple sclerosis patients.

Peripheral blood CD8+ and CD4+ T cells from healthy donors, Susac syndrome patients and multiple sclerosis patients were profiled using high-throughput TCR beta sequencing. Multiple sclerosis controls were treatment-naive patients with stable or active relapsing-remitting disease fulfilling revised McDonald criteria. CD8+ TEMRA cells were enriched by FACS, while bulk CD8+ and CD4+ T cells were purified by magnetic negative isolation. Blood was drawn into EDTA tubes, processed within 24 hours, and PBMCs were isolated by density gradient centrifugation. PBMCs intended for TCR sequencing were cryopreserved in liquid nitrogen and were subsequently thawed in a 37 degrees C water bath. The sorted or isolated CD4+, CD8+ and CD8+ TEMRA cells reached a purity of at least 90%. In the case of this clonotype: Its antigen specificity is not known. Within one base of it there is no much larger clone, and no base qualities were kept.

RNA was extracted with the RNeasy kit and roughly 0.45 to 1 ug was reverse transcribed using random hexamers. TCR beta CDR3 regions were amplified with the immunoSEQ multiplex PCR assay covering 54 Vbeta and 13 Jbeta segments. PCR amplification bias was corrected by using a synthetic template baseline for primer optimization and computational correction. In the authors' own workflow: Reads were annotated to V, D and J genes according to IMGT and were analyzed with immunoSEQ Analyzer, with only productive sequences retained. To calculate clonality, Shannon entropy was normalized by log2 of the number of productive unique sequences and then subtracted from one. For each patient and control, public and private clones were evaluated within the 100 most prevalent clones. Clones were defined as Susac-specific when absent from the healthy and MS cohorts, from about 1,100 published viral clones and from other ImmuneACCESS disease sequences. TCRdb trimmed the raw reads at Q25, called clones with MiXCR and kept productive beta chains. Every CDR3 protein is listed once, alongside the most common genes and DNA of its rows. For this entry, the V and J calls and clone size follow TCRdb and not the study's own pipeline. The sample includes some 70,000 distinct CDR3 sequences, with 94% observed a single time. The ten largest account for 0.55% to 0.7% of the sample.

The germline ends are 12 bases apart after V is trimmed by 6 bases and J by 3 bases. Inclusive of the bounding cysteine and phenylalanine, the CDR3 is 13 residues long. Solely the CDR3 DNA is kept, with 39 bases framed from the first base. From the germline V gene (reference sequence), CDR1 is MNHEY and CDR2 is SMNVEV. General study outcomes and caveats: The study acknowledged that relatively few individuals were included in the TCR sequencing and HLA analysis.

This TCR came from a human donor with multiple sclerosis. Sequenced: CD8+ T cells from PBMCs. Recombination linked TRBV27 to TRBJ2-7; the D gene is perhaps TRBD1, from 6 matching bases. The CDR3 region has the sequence CASREQGNYEQYF. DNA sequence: TGTGCCAGCAGGGAGCAGGGGAACTACGAGCAGTACTTC.